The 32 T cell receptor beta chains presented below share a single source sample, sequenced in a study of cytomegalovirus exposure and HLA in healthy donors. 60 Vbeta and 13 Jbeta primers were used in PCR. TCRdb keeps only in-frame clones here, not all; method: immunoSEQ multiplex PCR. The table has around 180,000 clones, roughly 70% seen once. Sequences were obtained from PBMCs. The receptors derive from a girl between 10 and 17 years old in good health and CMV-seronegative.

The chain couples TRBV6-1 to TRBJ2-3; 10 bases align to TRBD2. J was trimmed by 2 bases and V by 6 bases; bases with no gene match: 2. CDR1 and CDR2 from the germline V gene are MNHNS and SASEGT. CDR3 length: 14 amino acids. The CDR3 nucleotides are TGTGCCAGCAGAACTAGCGGGGTCACAGATACGCAGTATTTT. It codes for CASRTSGVTDTQYF.

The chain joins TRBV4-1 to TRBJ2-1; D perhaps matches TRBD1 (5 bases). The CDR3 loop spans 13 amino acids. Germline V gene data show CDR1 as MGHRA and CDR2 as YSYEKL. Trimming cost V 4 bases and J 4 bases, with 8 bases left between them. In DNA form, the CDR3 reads TGCGCCAGCAGCCCAAGGGGATACAATGAGCAGTTCTTC. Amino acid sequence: CASSPRGYNEQFF.

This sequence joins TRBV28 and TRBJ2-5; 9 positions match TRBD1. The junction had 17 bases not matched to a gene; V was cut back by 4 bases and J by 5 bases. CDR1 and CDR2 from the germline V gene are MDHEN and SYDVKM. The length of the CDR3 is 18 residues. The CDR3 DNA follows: TGTGCCAGCAGTTCTACGGTGGACAGGGGAAAGGGGCAGGAGACCCAGTACTTC. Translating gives CASSSTVDRGKGQETQYF.

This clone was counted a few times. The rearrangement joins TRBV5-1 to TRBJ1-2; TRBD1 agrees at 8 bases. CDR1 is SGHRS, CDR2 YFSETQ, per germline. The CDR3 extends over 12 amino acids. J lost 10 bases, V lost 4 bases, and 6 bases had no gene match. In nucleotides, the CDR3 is TGCGCCAGCAGCGTGGACAGGGTGAACTACACCTTC. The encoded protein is CASSVDRVNYTF.

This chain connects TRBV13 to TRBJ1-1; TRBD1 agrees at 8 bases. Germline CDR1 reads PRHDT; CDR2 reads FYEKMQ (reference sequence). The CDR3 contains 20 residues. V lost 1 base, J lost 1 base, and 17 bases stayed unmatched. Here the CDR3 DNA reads TGTGCCAGCAGCTTAGTTGTTCCGGCCGGGACAGGCTATAAGAACACTGAAGCTTTCTTT. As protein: CASSLVVPAGTGYKNTEAFF.

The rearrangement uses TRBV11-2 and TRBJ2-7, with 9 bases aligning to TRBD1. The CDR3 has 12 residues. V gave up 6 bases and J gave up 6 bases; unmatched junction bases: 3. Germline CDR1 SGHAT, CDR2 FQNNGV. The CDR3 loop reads CASRGQGFEQYF. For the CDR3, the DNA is TGTGCCAGCAGAGGACAGGGGTTCGAGCAGTACTTC.

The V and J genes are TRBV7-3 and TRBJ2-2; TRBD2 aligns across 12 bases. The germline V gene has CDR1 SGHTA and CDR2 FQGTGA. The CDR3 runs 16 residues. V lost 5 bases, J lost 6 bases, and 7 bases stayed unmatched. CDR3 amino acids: CASSPQTSGGSGELFF. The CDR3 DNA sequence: TGTGCCAGCAGCCCCCAGACTAGCGGGGGCTCCGGGGAGCTGTTTTTT. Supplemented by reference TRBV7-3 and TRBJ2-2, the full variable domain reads GAGVSQTPSNKVTEKGKYVELRCDPISGHTALYWYRQSLGQGPEFLIYFQGTGAADDSGLPNDRFFAVRPEGSVSTLKIQRTERGDSAVYLCASSPQTSGGSGELFFGEGSRLTVL.

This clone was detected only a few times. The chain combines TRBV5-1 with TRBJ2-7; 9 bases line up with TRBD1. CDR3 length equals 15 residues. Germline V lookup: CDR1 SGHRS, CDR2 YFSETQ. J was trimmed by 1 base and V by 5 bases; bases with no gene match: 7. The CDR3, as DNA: TGCGCCAGCAGTCCCCAGGGGACAGGGTCCTACGAGCAGTACTTC. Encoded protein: CASSPQGTGSYEQYF.

This CDR3 is CASSPLGRGRGTGELFF. In nucleotides, the CDR3 is TGTGCCAGCAGCCCACTTGGGCGGGGGCGCGGCACCGGGGAGCTGTTTTTT. The rearrangement links TRBV5-6 to TRBJ2-2; D may be TRBD2 (7 bases). V shed 4 bases and J shed 4 bases, with 20 bases lying between them. Germline CDR1 reads SGHDT; CDR2 reads YYEEEE. CDR3 length: 17 amino acids. Complete variable domain (other parts from reference TRBV5-6 and TRBJ2-2): DAGVTQSPTHLIKTRGQQVTLRCSPKSGHDTVSWYQQALGQGPQFIFQYYEEEERQRGNFPDRFSGHQFPNYSSELNVNALLLGDSALYLCASSPLGRGRGTGELFFGEGSRLTVL.

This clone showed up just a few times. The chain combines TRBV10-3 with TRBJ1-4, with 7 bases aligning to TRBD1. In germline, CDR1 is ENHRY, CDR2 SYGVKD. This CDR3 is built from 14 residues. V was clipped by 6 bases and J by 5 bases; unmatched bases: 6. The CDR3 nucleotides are TGTGCCATCAGCCGGACAGGAGGGAATGAAAAACTGTTTTTT. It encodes CAISRTGGNEKLFF.

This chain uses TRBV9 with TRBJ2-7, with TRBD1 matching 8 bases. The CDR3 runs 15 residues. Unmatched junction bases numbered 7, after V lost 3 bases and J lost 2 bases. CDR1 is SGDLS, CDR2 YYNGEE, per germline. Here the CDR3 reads CASSEGQAKTYEQYF. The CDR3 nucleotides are TGTGCCAGCAGCGAGGGACAGGCGAAGACCTACGAGCAGTACTTC. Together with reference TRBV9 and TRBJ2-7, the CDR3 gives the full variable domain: DSGVTQTPKHLITATGQRVTLRCSPRSGDLSVYWYQQSLDQGLQFLIQYYNGEERAKGNILERFSAQQFPDLHSELNLSSLELGDSALYFCASSEGQAKTYEQYFGPGTRLTVT.

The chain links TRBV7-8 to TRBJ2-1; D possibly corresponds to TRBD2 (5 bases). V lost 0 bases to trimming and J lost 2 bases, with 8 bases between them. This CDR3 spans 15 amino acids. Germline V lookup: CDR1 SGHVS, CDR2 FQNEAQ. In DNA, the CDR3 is TGTGCCAGCAGCTTAGCATTCGGGGCCTACAATGAGCAGTTCTTC. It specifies CASSLAFGAYNEQFF.

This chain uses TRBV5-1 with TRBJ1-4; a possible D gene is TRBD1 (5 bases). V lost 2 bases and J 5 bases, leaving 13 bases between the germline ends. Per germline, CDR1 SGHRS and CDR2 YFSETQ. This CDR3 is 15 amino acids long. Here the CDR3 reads CASSFGTLGNEKLFF. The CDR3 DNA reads TGCGCCAGCAGCTTCGGGACTTTAGGAAATGAAAAACTGTTTTTT.

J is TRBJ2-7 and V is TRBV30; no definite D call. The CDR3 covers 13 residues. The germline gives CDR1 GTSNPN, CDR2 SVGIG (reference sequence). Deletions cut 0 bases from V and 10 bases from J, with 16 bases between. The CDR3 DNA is TGTGCCTGGAGTGTACTATCGGCCGGAGTTCAGTACTTC. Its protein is CAWSVLSAGVQYF.

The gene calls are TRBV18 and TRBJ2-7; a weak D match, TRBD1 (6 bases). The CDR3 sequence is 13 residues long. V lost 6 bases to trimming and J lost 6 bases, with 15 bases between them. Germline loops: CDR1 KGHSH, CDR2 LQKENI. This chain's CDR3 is CASSPAQGREQYF. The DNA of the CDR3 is TGTGCCAGCTCTCCTGCGCAGGGGCGCGAGCAGTACTTC.

CDR3 amino acids: CATSREPDWTGNYYEQYF. CDR3 nucleotides: TGTGCCACCAGCAGAGAGCCTGACTGGACAGGGAATTATTACGAGCAGTACTTC. The chain joins TRBV15 to TRBJ2-7; 8 bases are shared with TRBD1. V lost 0 bases and J lost 4; bases outside the gene matches: 14. Germline V lookup: CDR1 LNHNV, CDR2 YYDKDF (reference sequence). This CDR3 spans 18 amino acids. Together with reference TRBV15 and TRBJ2-7, the CDR3 gives the full variable domain: DAMVIQNPRYQVTQFGKPVTLSCSQTLNHNVMYWYQQKSSQAPKLLFHYYDKDFNNEADTPDNFQSRRPNTSFCFLDIRSPGLGDTAMYLCATSREPDWTGNYYEQYFGPGTRLTVT.

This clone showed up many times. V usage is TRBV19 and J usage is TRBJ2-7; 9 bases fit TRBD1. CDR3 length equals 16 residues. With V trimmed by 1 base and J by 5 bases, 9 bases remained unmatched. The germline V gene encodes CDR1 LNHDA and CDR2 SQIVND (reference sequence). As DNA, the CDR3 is TGTGCCAGTAGTATAGGTCCGGGACAGGGAGTTCACGAGCAGTACTTC. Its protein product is CASSIGPGQGVHEQYF.

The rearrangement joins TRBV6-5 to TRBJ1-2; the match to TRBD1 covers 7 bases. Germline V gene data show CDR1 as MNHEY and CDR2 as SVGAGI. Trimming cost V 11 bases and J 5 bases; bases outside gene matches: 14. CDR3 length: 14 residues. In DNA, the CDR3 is TGTGCCGCGGCGGTCGACAGGGCCCCTTATGGCTACACCTTC. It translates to CAAAVDRAPYGYTF.

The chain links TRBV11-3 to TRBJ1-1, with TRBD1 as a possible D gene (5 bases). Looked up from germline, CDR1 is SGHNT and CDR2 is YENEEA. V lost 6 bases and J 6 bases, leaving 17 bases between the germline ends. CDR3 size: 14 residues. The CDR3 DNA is TGTGCCAGCAGAGGCCAGGGCGAGTGGTCTGAAGCTTTCTTT. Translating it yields CASRGQGEWSEAFF.

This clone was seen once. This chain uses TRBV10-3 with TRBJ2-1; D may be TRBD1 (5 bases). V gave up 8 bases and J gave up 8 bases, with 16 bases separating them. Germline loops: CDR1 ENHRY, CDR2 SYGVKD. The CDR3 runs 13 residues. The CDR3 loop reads CAISRQGPDEQFF. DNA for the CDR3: TGTGCCATCTCAAGGCAGGGCCCCGATGAGCAGTTCTTC.

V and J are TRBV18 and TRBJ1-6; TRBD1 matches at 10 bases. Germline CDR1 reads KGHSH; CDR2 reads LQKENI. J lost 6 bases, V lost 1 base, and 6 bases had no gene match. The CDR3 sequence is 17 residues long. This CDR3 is CASSPLGTGASNSPLHF. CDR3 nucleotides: TGTGCCAGCTCACCACTTGGGACAGGGGCTTCTAATTCACCCCTCCACTTT.

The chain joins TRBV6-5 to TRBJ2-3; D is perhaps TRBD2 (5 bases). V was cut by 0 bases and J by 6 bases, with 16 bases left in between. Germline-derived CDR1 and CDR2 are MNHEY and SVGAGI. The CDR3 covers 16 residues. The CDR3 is CASSYSFGVAGDTQYF. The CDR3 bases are TGTGCCAGCAGTTACTCCTTCGGGGTGGCAGGTGATACGCAGTATTTT.

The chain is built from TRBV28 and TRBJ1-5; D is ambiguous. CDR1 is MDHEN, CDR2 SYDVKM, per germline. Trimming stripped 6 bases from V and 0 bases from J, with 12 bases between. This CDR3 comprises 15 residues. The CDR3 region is CASRARGNSNQPQHF. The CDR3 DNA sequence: TGTGCCAGCAGAGCCCGAGGGAATAGCAATCAGCCCCAGCATTTT.

The CDR3 is CASITGTAYDTEAFF. CDR3 sequence (DNA): TGCGCCAGCATCACCGGGACAGCATATGACACTGAAGCTTTCTTT. The rearrangement joins TRBV10-2 to TRBJ1-1; 7 bases map to TRBD1. Germline values: CDR1 WSHSY, CDR2 SAAADI. This CDR3 spans 15 amino acids. V lost 7 bases to trimming and J lost 3 bases; unmatched junction nucleotides: 11.

DNA for the CDR3: TGCGCCAGCAGTCAATCGGTTACACCCCGCTCCTACGAGCAGTACTTC. Translated: CASSQSVTPRSYEQYF. The chain joins TRBV23-1 to TRBJ2-7, with D uncertain. TRBV23-1 is classed as an ORF, of uncertain function. V lost 0 bases to trimming and J lost 0 bases, with 12 bases between them. The CDR3 has 16 residues.

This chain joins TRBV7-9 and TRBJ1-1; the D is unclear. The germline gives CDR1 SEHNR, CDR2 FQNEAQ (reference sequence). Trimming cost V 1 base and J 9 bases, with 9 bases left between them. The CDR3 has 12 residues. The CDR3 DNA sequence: TGTGCCAGCAGCTTAGGAGGGTTCCAAGCTTTCTTT. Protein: CASSLGGFQAFF.

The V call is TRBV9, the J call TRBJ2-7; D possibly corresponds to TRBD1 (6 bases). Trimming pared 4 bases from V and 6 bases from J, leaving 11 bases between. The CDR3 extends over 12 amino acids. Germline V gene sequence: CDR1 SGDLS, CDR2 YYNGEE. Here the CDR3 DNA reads TGTGCCAGCAGCCCCGAGGGGGTCGAGCAGTACTTC. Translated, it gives CASSPEGVEQYF.

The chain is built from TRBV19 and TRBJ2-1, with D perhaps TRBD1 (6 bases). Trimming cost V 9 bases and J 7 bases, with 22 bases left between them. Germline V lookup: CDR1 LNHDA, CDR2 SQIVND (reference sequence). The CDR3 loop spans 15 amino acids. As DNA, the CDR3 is TGTGCCAGCATGGGGGACACGGTTGGTTTGAATGAGCAGTTCTTC. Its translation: CASMGDTVGLNEQFF. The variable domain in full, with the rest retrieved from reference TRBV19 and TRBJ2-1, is DGGITQSPKYLFRKEGQNVTLSCEQNLNHDAMYWYRQDPGQGLRLIYYSQIVNDFQKGDIAEGYSVSREKKESFPLTVTSAQKNPTAFYLCASMGDTVGLNEQFFGPGTRLTVL.

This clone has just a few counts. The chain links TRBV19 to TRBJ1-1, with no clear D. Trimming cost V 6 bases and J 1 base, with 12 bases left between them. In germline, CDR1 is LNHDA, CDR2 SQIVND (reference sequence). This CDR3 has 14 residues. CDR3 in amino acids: CASSTGRENTEAFF. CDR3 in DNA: TGTGCCAGTAGCACCGGGAGGGAGAACACTGAAGCTTTCTTT.

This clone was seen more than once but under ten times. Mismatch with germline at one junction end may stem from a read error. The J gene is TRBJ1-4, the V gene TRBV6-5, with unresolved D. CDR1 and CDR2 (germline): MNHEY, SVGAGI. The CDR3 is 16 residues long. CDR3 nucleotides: TGTGCCAGCAATTACCGGGTCACTTCAACTAATGAAAAACTGTTTTTT. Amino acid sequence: CASNYRVTSTNEKLFF.

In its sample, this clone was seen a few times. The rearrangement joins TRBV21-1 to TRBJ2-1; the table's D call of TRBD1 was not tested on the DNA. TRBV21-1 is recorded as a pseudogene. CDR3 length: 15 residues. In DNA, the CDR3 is TGTGCCAGCAGCGGCCGGGACAGGGATGGTAATGAGCAGTTCTTC. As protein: CASSGRDRDGNEQFF.

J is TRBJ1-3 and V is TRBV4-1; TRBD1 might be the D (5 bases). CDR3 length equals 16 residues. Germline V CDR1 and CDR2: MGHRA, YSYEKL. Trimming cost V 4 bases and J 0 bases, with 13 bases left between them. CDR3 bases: TGCGCCAGCAGCCGAACCCAGGGATACTCTGGAAACACCATATATTTT. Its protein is CASSRTQGYSGNTIYF.